This record covers a single T cell receptor beta chain. V was pared by 10 bases and J by 3 bases, with 11 bases of the junction left unmatched. Germline assignment: CDR1 MNHEY and CDR2 SVGAGI. CDR3 length equals 14 residues. The data derive from a study of cytomegalovirus exposure and HLA in healthy donors. It was with 60 Vbeta and 13 Jbeta primers that the PCR ran. This table comes from immunoSEQ multiplex PCR, and its TCRdb copy is limited to in-frame clones, with some not included. The data hold around 87,000 clones, with about 85% observed a single time. This sequence originates from a girl aged 2-10 years in good health and CMV-seropositive. The V and J genes are TRBV6-5 and TRBJ1-2; TRBD1 aligns across 7 bases. The sequenced material came from PBMCs. The CDR3 DNA follows: TGTGCCACAGGCTCAGGGGGTCCCTACTATGGCTACACCTTC. It codes for CATGSGGPYYGYTF.